The rows below give T cell receptor beta chains drawn from one sample of a study of T cell repertoires in cytomegalovirus infection. Each CDR3 protein gets one entry after TCRdb re-called the reads with MiXCR. The repertoire holds a few hundred thousand distinct CDR3 sequences, with about 18% as singletons. The sample was CD8+ T cells from PBMCs. All receptors come from a human donor in good health (CMV status not recorded). Some clones in this sample may be carry-over from other donors' samples. Each CDR3 is given with its conserved first and last residue. D genes are given only for firm matches. The size entry is marked missing in some rows and otherwise reads once, few, many or a size class.

D | J | V | length | size | DNA | CDR3
TRBD1 | TRBJ1-1 | TRBV7-2 | 18 | many | TGTGCCAGCAGCTCGAATTTAGGACAGGGAACGATGAACACTGAAGCTTTCTTT | CASSSNLGQGTMNTEAFF
TRBD1 | TRBJ1-1 | TRBV19 | 15 | once | TGTGCCAGTAGTATCAGCCGGGACAGGGGTTCTGAAGCTTTCTTT | CASSISRDRGSEAFF
- | TRBJ2-2 | TRBV7-6 | 16 | many | TGTGCCAGCAGCTTAGAAGCAGGCTCGAACACCGGGGAGCTGTTTTTT | CASSLEAGSNTGELFF
- | TRBJ2-1 | TRBV5-6 | 13 | - | TGTTCCAGCAGCTTGGTAGTCTTCAATGAGCAGTTCTTC | CSSSLVVFNEQFF
TRBD1 | TRBJ1-1 | TRBV7-2 | 16 | many | TGTGCCAGCAGCTTTTCTCCACAGGGGACGACCACTGAAGCTTTCTTT | CASSFSPQGTTTEAFF
- | TRBJ2-7 | TRBV27 | 12 | few | TGTGCCAGCGGTCCGAGCTCCTACGAGCAGTACTTC | CASGPSSYEQYF
- | TRBJ2-2 | TRBV28 | 13 | many | TGTGCCAGCAGTTTTCGTCTGACCGGGGAGCTGTTTTTT | CASSFRLTGELFF
TRBD1 | TRBJ1-4 | TRBV25-1 | 16 | few | TGTGCCAGCAGTGGGGGACAGGGGCCAACTAATGAAAAACTGTTTTTT | CASSGGQGPTNEKLFF
TRBD2 | TRBJ2-3 | TRBV7-8 | 16 | many | TGTGCCAGCAGCGCGAATAGCGGGGAACTTCACGATACGCAGTATTTT | CASSANSGELHDTQYF
TRBD1 | TRBJ2-1 | TRBV28 | 13 | few | TGTGCCATTACGACAGGGGGCTACAATGAGCAGTTCTTC | CAITTGGYNEQFF
- | TRBJ2-7 | TRBV20-1 | 16 | few | TGCAGTGCTAGAGCTAGAGGACACCCGGACCCCTACGAGCAGTACTTC | CSARARGHPDPYEQYF
- | TRBJ2-7 | TRBV11-3 | 12 | many | TGTGCCAGCAGCTTATTTGGTAGCGAGCAGTACTTC | CASSLFGSEQYF
TRBD1 | TRBJ2-7 | TRBV7-8 | 15 | many | TGTGCCAGCAGCAACAGGGACAGGAACTCCTACGAGCAGTACTTC | CASSNRDRNSYEQYF
- | TRBJ2-5 | TRBV11-3 | 12 | many | TGTGCCAGCAGCGGGGTGGGGGAGACCCAGTACTTC | CASSGVGETQYF
- | TRBJ2-5 | TRBV27 | 14 | - | TGTGCCAGCAGTTTAAGCTTGGGACAAGAGACCCAGTACTTC | CASSLSLGQETQYF
- | TRBJ1-5 | TRBV5-6 | 13 | many | TGTGCCAGCAGTTTGGGGGGCCGCCAGCCCCAGCATTTT | CASSLGGRQPQHF
- | TRBJ2-7 | TRBV6-2/TRBV6-3 | 13 | - | TGTGCCAGCTCTCCTTATCGAACCTACGAGCAGTACTTC | CASSPYRTYEQYF
- | TRBJ2-2 | TRBV6-1 | 14 | - | TGTGCCAGCAGTACGACAGGGAACACCGGGGAGCTGTTTTTT | CASSTTGNTGELFF
- | TRBJ1-3 | TRBV28 | 19 | many | TGTGCCAGCAGAACTCTCGGGATAAAACGGGGCAACTCTGGAAACACCATATATTTT | CASRTLGIKRGNSGNTIYF
- | TRBJ1-2 | TRBV4-2 | 16 | - | TGTGCCAGCAGCCAAGATAGGGCCGCGCGAGGGGATGGCTACACCTTC | CASSQDRAARGDGYTF
- | TRBJ1-5 | TRBV7-8 | 16 | many | TGTGCCAGCAGCTTAGAATTATTCGGGAGCAATCAGCCCCAGCATTTT | CASSLELFGSNQPQHF
- | TRBJ1-2 | TRBV29-1 | 12 | - | TGCGTACTCTTGGAGGGAGACTATGGCTACACCTTC | CVLLEGDYGYTF
TRBD2 | TRBJ2-1 | TRBV15 | 19 | few | TGTGCCACCAGCAGAGCCGGACTAGCGGGGGAGATGGCCTACAATGAGCAGTTCTTC | CATSRAGLAGEMAYNEQFF